These 18 T cell receptor beta chains share one sample of origin, sequenced in a study of CD8 T cells in Susac syndrome (dated by TCRdb to the late 2010s). The library was generated by the immunoSEQ multiplex PCR assay. RNA was extracted using the RNeasy kit, and roughly 0.45 to 1 microgram was reverse transcribed with random hexamers. The public reads were reanalyzed by TCRdb: fastp trimming at Q25, MiXCR alignment, in-frame beta chains only. Each record represents a unique CDR3 protein, reported with the most common genes and DNA among its rows. This sample comprises 150,000 or so distinct CDR3 sequences, 93% of them detected only once. Over 0.11% of the sample belongs to the ten largest clones. Sequencing was carried out using CD4+ T cells from PBMCs. All receptors derive from a human donor in good health.

This CDR3 reads CSAREGHDGYTF. In DNA, the CDR3 is TGCAGTGCTAGAGAGGGCCACGATGGCTACACCTTC. V is TRBV20-1 and J is TRBJ1-2, with D hard to call. This CDR3 comprises 12 residues. The V end was cut by 0 bases, the J end by 6 bases, with 8 bases between. The V gene's germline CDR1 is DFQATT and CDR2 SNEGSKA (reference sequence).

The J gene is TRBJ1-2, the V gene TRBV2, with 12 nucleotides matching TRBD1. The CDR3 loop spans 12 amino acids. Germline V gene lookup returns CDR1 SNHLY and CDR2 FYNNEI. Losses at the gene ends were 11 bases for V and 4 bases for J; bases not matched to a gene: 2. CDR3 sequence: CAGTGGSYGYTF. CDR3 sequence (DNA): TGTGCCGGGACAGGGGGCAGCTATGGCTACACCTTC.

The chain carries TRBV19 and TRBJ1-5; no firm D call. The CDR3 is made up of 12 amino acids. The V end lost 4 bases, the J end lost 4 bases, and 5 bases lay between the germline ends. Germline-derived CDR1 and CDR2 are LNHDA and SQIVND (reference sequence). The CDR3 nucleotides are TGTGCCAGTAGTACGGGAAATCAGCCCCAGCATTTT. Translated, it gives CASSTGNQPQHF.

The CDR3 coding sequence is TGCGCCAGCAGCCCCGACGGGACAGGGAACAATCAGCCCCAGCATTTT. Translated: CASSPDGTGNNQPQHF. The rearrangement uses TRBV5-1 and TRBJ1-5; 9 nucleotides line up with TRBD1. With 4 bases clipped from V and 3 bases from J, the junction kept 8 bases outside the gene matches. Germline CDR1 is SGHRS and CDR2 is YFSETQ. This CDR3 region has 16 residues.

The gene calls are TRBV15 and TRBJ1-3; no reliable D call. Looked up from germline, CDR1 is LNHNV and CDR2 is YYDKDF (reference sequence). V was trimmed by 5 bases and J by 0 bases, leaving 11 bases between them. The CDR3 runs to 15 residues. The CDR3 DNA sequence: TGTGCCACCAGCGAGGTCGGCGGCTCTGGAAACACCATATATTTT. As protein: CATSEVGGSGNTIYF.

This chain joins TRBV7-2 and TRBJ1-2, with D unclear. The CDR3 runs 14 residues. CDR1 is SGHTA, CDR2 FQGNSA, per germline. V lost 1 base and J lost 0, with 6 bases in between. The CDR3 is CASSLETANYGYTF. CDR3 bases: TGTGCCAGCAGCTTAGAAACAGCTAACTATGGCTACACCTTC.

This clonotype occurred once. CDR3 sequence reads: CASSPGTSQPQHF. The DNA for the CDR3 is TGTGCCAGCAGCCCAGGGACTTCTCAGCCCCAGCATTTT. The chain employs TRBV3-1 and TRBJ1-5; D may be TRBD1 (5 bases). Germline V gives CDR1 LGHDT, CDR2 YNNKEL (reference sequence). The length of the CDR3 is 13 residues. With 4 bases removed from V and 6 bases from J, the gap between germline ends came to 10 bases.

This sequence joins TRBV29-1 and TRBJ1-4; D might be TRBD1 (5 bases). V was cut by 6 bases and J by 3 bases, with 11 bases left in between. The CDR3 length is 13 residues. Germline V gene sequence: CDR1 SQVTM, CDR2 ANQGSEA. CDR3 in amino acids: CSVIRGSNEKLFF. Here the CDR3 DNA reads TGCAGCGTGATAAGGGGCTCTAATGAAAAACTGTTTTTT.

The rearrangement joins TRBV7-9 to TRBJ1-6; tentative D call: TRBD1 (5 bases). Germline V gene sequence: CDR1 SEHNR, CDR2 FQNEAQ (reference sequence). Deletions cut 3 bases from V and 0 bases from J, with 9 bases between. The CDR3 is made up of 16 amino acids. CDR3 coding DNA: TGTGCCAGCAGCTTCTCCAGGGTCTCCTATAATTCACCCCTCCACTTT. Translation: CASSFSRVSYNSPLHF. The complete variable domain, with remaining parts taken from reference TRBV7-9 and TRBJ1-6, reads DTGVSQNPRHKITKRGQNVTFRCDPISEHNRLYWYRQTLGQGPEFLTYFQNEAQLEKSRLLSDRFSAERPKGSFSTLEIQRTEQGDSAMYLCASSFSRVSYNSPLHFGNGTRLTVT.

The J gene is TRBJ2-3, the V gene TRBV20-1, with TRBD2 identical over 9 bases. V lost 3 bases, J lost 5 bases, and 6 bases stayed unmatched. This CDR3 has 14 residues. Germline CDR1 and CDR2: DFQATT and SNEGSKA (reference sequence). CDR3 sequence (DNA): TGCAGTGCTAGGGCGGGGGGGCCCGTAGATACGCAGTATTTT. Encoded protein: CSARAGGPVDTQYF.

The chain combines TRBV6-5 with TRBJ2-3; D tentatively fits TRBD1 or TRBD2 (5 bases each). Trimming pared 2 bases from V and 5 bases from J, leaving 11 bases between. Germline values: CDR1 MNHEY, CDR2 SVGAGI. The CDR3 is 14 residues long. CDR3 amino acids: CASSYVGVGDTQYF. CDR3 in DNA: TGTGCCAGCAGTTACGTGGGGGTGGGAGATACGCAGTATTTT.

This clonotype has only one observation. This sequence joins TRBV5-1 and TRBJ1-2; 7 nucleotides align to TRBD1. This CDR3 has 13 amino acids. The germline gives CDR1 SGHRS, CDR2 YFSETQ. J lost 4 bases, V lost 5 bases, and 5 bases had no gene match. Here the CDR3 DNA reads TGCGCCAGCAGGGTGGGACAGCTCTATGGCTACACCTTC. Amino acids: CASRVGQLYGYTF.

The chain uses TRBV29-1 and TRBJ1-1; D possibly corresponds to TRBD1 (5 bases). This CDR3 is 15 amino acids long. Germline-derived CDR1 and CDR2 are SQVTM and ANQGSEA. V was cut by 2 bases and J by 1 base, with 14 bases left in between. The CDR3 here is CSVELTDLQNTEAFF. CDR3 DNA: TGCAGCGTTGAATTGACAGATCTCCAGAACACTGAAGCTTTCTTT.

Only one count was recorded for this clonotype. The rearrangement uses TRBV19 and TRBJ1-1; D is possibly TRBD1 (6 bases). Germline CDR1 and CDR2: LNHDA and SQIVND (reference sequence). The CDR3 totals 14 residues. With 6 bases removed from V and 4 bases from J, the gap between germline ends came to 15 bases. The CDR3 reads CASSVTGRITEAFF. DNA of the CDR3: TGTGCCAGTAGCGTCACAGGGCGGATCACTGAAGCTTTCTTT.

The chain has TRBV6-6 and TRBJ1-1; D is possibly TRBD1 (5 bases). The length of the CDR3 is 14 residues. Trimming took off 5 bases at V and 1 base at J, with 11 bases between the two ends. The germline gives CDR1 MNHNY, CDR2 SVGAGI (reference sequence). The CDR3 sequence: CASSAQGGNTEAFF. CDR3 coding DNA: TGTGCCAGCAGTGCCCAGGGTGGGAACACTGAAGCTTTCTTT.

V gene TRBV6-5 combines with J gene TRBJ2-5; D possibly corresponds to TRBD2 (7 bases). V was shortened by 2 bases and J by 5 bases, with 21 bases between the two germline ends. Germline CDR1 is MNHEY and CDR2 is SVGAGI. CDR3 size: 17 residues. The CDR3 sequence: CASSYAQGGAWSETQYF. CDR3 coding DNA: TGTGCCAGCAGTTACGCCCAAGGGGGGGCCTGGTCGGAGACCCAGTACTTC.

V usage is TRBV18 and J usage is TRBJ1-2; D gene unclear. The CDR3 consists of 12 residues. The V and J ends lost 3 bases and 7 bases respectively, with 9 bases between them. CDR1 is KGHSH and CDR2 is LQKENI in the germline V gene. The CDR3 loop is CASSPEDVGYTF. The CDR3 nucleotides are TGTGCCAGCTCACCTGAGGACGTTGGCTACACCTTC. Full variable domain (remainder filled in from reference TRBV18 and TRBJ1-2): NAGVMQNPRHLVRRRGQEARLRCSPMKGHSHVYWYRQLPEEGLKFMVYLQKENIIDESGMPKERFSAEFPKEGPSILRIQQVVRGDSAAYFCASSPEDVGYTFGSGTRLTVV.

The chain couples TRBV7-9 to TRBJ1-2; 9 nucleotides match TRBD1. CDR1 and CDR2 from the germline V gene are SEHNR and FQNEAQ (reference sequence). V lost 5 bases to trimming and J lost 8 bases; unmatched junction nucleotides: 12. The CDR3 covers 15 residues. CDR3 amino acids: CASSATTGGGWGYTF. In DNA form, the CDR3 reads TGTGCCAGCAGCGCAACCACAGGGGGCGGTTGGGGCTACACCTTC.